This T cell receptor (beta chain) is from a study of cytomegalovirus exposure and HLA in healthy donors (dated by TCRdb to about 2017). Describing the broader study: An earlier analysis of 587 of the donors reported about 260 Gb of sequence data and 117 million unique TCR beta sequences obtained from 150 million to 200 million T cells. Roughly 320 gigabases of sequencing data and 70 million to 100 million unique TCR sequences made up an early release that covered roughly 670 HLA-typed donors. Among the roughly 410 genotyped donors, under 90% belonged to the genetic ancestry cluster associated with self-reported Caucasian donors. The study was designed to test whether signatures of past pathogen exposure could be identified by cataloging public T cell receptors. Using immunosequencing, the study profiled T cell repertoires from approximately 700 subjects and related those repertoires to cytomegalovirus serostatus. In addition to the first cohort of 666 subjects, a separate validation cohort of around 110 different subjects was used. To predict cytomegalovirus infection status, the study combined high-throughput TCR immunosequencing, statistical association of individual TCRs with disease status, and machine learning. To study patterns of TCR occurrence, a later analysis re-analyzed previously published TCR beta repertoires from around 660 donors and added high-resolution HLA genotyping. Rather than drawing on any new phenotypic data, the later analysis identified candidate immune exposures from TCR beta sequences and the way those sequences occurred across donors. In an earlier analysis of several hundred of the donors, high-throughput TCR beta sequencing was used to judge whether each TCR beta V gene segment behaved as functional or pseudogenic. Donor age, sex, ethnicity and CMV serostatus were collected together with the repertoire data. A later genetic analysis used genome-wide SNP genotypes for about 60% of the roughly 700 donors, treating that subset as a discovery cohort. Every discovery cohort repertoire had been produced on one sequencing platform. Both class I and class II loci were covered by HLA typing, at four-digit resolution. The number of typed donors differed by locus: about 620-640 for A, B, C, DRB1 and DQB1; some 500 for DQA1; roughly 600 for DPA1; and roughly 470 for DPB1. Roughly 5 DR-DQ haplotypes were handled as single units for association and clustering, since linkage in the cohort was strong. Across approximately 400 genotyped donors of the cohort, an average of 235,054 unique TCR beta nucleotide sequences per donor were sequenced, and roughly 17% of those sequences were non-productive.

Regarding this clone: It has no known antigen specificity. There are no base qualities to consult, and no much larger clone falls within one base.

The library was generated by the immunoSEQ multiplex PCR assay. For the multiplex PCR, a mixture combining 60 forward primers for TCR Vbeta segments and 13 reverse primers for TCR Jbeta segments was used. The CDR3 region of rearranged TCR beta genes was amplified from genomic DNA by a multiplex PCR assay. The amplified TCR beta libraries were sequenced on the Illumina HiSeq System as 87-base-pair reads. The paper's processing steps were these. A later analysis tallied around 80 million unique TCR beta chains across the 666 repertoires, and some 12 million of those chains were shared by two or more donors. A nearest-neighbor algorithm error-corrected the raw reads and collapsed the reads into unique sequences, merging closely related sequences to remove PCR and sequencing errors. CDR3 sequences were aligned to IMGT reference sequences to assign V, D and J gene segments. For a sequence to be retained, at least a six-nucleotide match to both a V gene segment and a J gene segment was required. Rearrangements were called productive when the CDR3 lacked stop codons and stayed in frame with V and J; all others were non-productive. CDR3 was defined according to IMGT convention as the region running from the second conserved V-encoded cysteine to the conserved J-encoded phenylalanine. The earlier analysis of about 530 of the donors excluded any sequence lacking an unambiguous match to a single V gene segment. In an earlier analysis of 500 to 750 of the donors, V segments were called functional above 56.7% productive rearrangements and were called segregating when the between-donor standard deviation exceeded 5%. A statistical classification framework was built to diagnose cytomegalovirus status from the catalog of TCR beta chain sequences. In a later analysis, TCR nucleotide sequences were compared against IMGT/GENE-DB human TR gene sequences so that V and J genes could be assigned. The TCRdist pipeline was used in a later analysis to assign CDR3 sequences and most-parsimonious VDJ recombination scenarios. In a later analysis, each TCR beta chain was defined by its CDR3 amino acid sequence together with its V-gene family, and reads lacking a unique V-gene family were excluded. In a later analysis, 450 to 600 highly shared, low-generation-probability nucleotide sequences were removed to address suspected cross-contamination and a sequencing artifact. A later analysis calculated a clonal expansion index for each public chain from normalized within-repertoire ranks of inferred template counts. A later analysis computed generation probabilities with a VDJ recombination model fitted to out-of-frame rearrangements, and checked the results against IGoR. In a later analysis, TCR-TCR, TCR-HLA and TCR-CMV co-occurrence was scored with hypergeometric tests, and a repertoire-size bias correction was applied to TCR pairs. In a later analysis, false discovery rates were estimated by permuting HLA or CMV assignments 20 times. A later analysis grouped co-occurring TCRs with DBSCAN, adding TCRdist sequence similarity when clustering within HLA-allele-positive subsets. Repertoires with fewer than 30,000 or more than 120,000 public chains, plus five repertoires with anomalous nucleotide sharing, were excluded from co-occurrence clustering. In its TCRdb copy, this immuneACCESS table keeps in-frame sequences only and misses some clones. Where compared with another copy, unresolved V genes explain less than half of these, and the others have no known cause. D and trimming come from the DNA, and the V and J calls and clone size come from that table. The sample records some 120,000 clones, 80% of which are singletons. The ten most abundant clones make up roughly 3.5% of the sample.

Germline trimming: 4 bases from V, 4 bases from J; junction bases outside gene matches: 3. The CDR3, from cysteine to phenylalanine, totals 14 residues. Only the CDR3 region is kept as DNA, spanning 42 bases read in frame from base 1. In the germline V gene, CDR1 corresponds to SGHVS and CDR2 to FNYEAQ. What the study reported, not specific to this receptor: In both the original and validation cohorts, the classifier was reported to diagnose cytomegalovirus status with high specificity and sensitivity. Three of the identified cytomegalovirus-associated TCR beta chains were confirmed in vitro to be specific for cytomegalovirus antigens. In a later analysis, several top co-occurrence clusters were reported to appear linked to parvovirus B19, influenza, CMV and Epstein-Barr virus. Correlated functional status among segregating V segments might reflect linkage disequilibrium, but an unknown experimental factor could not be ruled out. Some IMGT-functional V segments, including TRBV6-2 and TRBV6-3, could not be told apart with the 87-base-pair reads, so those segments were excluded. The study gave a list of around 170 TCR beta chains associated with cytomegalovirus. A later analysis found that most CMV-associated TCR beta chains appeared HLA-restricted, with HLA associations seemingly driven largely by CMV exposure. According to a later genetic analysis, donors in an Asian-associated ancestry cluster had fewer N-insertions in productive TCRs than the roughly 700-donor mean. A cluster of highly shared sequence variants was judged likely to be a technical artifact of the sequencing pipeline. The cohort was sequenced for TCR beta chains only, and without alpha or paired-chain data the features that could be detected were limited. A later analysis found that TCR association rates varied across HLA loci, with DRB1 alleles showing the most associated TCRs and HLA-C alleles the fewest. Most TCR sequences were observed very rarely across donors, whereas some public TCRs were present in many individuals. V-gene and J-gene trimming of TCR beta chains was associated with a missense DCLRE1C variant in a later genetic analysis, and the association was replicated in an independent cohort. Because HLA typing was unavailable for some donors at each locus, only the typed subset was used in association tests. Because counts were too low, approximately 15 rarely observed V segments, including chromosome 9 orphons, were excluded from the earlier analysis of fewer than 650 of the donors. The presence/absence analyses assumed that sequencing depth was roughly uniform across donors, and that assumption may not be true. In a later analysis, HLA-associated TCR beta chains showed more clonal expansion and lower generation probabilities than non-associated chains that were equally common. According to the authors, the approach could potentially be generalized to other disease states and immunological phenotypes. Broadly in line with IMGT annotations, most TCR beta V segments showed up in productive rearrangements about 90% or about 30% of the time in an earlier analysis of several hundred of the donors. Immune exposure information for the cohort was limited to CMV serostatus. Assigning TCR associations to individual alleles was difficult when HLA alleles, especially DR and DQ, strongly co-occurred. Specific HLA alleles were associated with about 17,000 TCR beta sequences at a false discovery rate of 0.05 in a later analysis. A further reported finding was that TCR beta sequences accurately predicted the HLA-A and HLA-B alleles for most subjects in the first cohort.

The cohort was made up of approximately 700 healthy bone marrow donors. All cohort members were sampled while nominally healthy, although unrecorded immune exposures were likely present. The donor tested CMV seronegative, placing the donor among the 350 or so seronegative members of the cohort. Every donor gave a peripheral blood sample, and the peripheral blood mononuclear cells from that sample were used for TCR beta sequencing. The Qiagen DNeasy Blood Extraction Kit was used to extract genomic DNA from the blood cell samples. The rearranged chain carries TRBV7-6 and TRBJ2-7; 11 central bases correspond to TRBD1. This clonotype originated in a male donor in good health and CMV-seronegative. The sample was PBMCs. The CDR3 reads as follows: CASSSDRGRYEQYF. The sequenced DNA is TGTGCCAGCAGCTCGGACAGGGGGCGATACGAGCAGTACTTC.